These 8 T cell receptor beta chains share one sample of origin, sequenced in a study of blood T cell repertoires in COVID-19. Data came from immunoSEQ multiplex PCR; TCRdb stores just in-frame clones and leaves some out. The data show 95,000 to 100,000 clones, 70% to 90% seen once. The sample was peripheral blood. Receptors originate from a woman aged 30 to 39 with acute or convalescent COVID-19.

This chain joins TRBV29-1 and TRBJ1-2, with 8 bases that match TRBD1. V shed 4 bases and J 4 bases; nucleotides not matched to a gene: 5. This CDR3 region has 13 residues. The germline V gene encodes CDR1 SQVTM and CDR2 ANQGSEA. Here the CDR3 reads CSVGQGIGYGYTF. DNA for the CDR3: TGCAGCGTTGGACAGGGGATCGGCTATGGCTACACCTTC.

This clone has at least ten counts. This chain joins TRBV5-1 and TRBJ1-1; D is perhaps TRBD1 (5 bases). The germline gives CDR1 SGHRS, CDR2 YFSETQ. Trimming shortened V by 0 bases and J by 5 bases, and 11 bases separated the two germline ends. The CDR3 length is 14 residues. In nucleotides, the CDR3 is TGCGCCAGCAGCTTGGTTCAGGGAGGGACTGAAGCTTTCTTT. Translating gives CASSLVQGGTEAFF.

The CDR3 sequence is CASSLVGGNYGYTF. CDR3 coding DNA: TGTGCCAGCAGCTTGGTGGGGGGTAACTATGGCTACACCTTC. V is TRBV5-6 and J is TRBJ1-2, with D possibly TRBD1 on 5 matching bases. V was shortened by 0 bases and J by 1 base, with 7 bases between the two germline ends. The CDR3 runs 14 residues. Germline V CDR1 and CDR2: SGHDT, YYEEEE.

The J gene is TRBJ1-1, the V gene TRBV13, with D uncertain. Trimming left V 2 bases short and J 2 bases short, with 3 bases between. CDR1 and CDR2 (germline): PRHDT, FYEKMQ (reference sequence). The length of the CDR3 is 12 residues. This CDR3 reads CASSLPNTEAFF. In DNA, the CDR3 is TGTGCCAGCAGCTTACCAAACACTGAAGCTTTCTTT.

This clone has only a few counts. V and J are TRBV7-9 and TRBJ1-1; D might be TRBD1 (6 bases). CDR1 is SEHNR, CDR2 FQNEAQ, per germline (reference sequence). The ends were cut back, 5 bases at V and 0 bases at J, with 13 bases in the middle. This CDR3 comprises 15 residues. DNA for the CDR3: TGTGCCAGCAGCGATACATGGGGGCTGAACACTGAAGCTTTCTTT. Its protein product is CASSDTWGLNTEAFF.

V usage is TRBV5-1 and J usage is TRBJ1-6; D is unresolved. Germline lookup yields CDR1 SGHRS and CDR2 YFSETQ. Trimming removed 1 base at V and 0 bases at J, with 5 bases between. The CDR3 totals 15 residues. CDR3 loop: CASSLTSSYNSPLHF. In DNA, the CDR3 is TGCGCCAGCAGCTTGACGAGCTCCTATAATTCACCCCTCCACTTT.

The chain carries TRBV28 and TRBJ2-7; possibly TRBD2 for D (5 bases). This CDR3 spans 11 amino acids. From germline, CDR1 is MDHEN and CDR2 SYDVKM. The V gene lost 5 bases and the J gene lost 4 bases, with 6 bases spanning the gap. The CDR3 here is CASSGSYEQYF. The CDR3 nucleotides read TGTGCCAGCAGTGGGAGTTACGAGCAGTACTTC.

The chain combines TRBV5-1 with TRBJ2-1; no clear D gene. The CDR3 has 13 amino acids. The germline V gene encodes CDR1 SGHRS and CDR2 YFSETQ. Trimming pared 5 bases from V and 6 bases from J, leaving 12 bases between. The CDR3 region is CASREPGLNEQFF. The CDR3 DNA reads TGCGCCAGCAGAGAACCGGGTCTCAATGAGCAGTTCTTC.